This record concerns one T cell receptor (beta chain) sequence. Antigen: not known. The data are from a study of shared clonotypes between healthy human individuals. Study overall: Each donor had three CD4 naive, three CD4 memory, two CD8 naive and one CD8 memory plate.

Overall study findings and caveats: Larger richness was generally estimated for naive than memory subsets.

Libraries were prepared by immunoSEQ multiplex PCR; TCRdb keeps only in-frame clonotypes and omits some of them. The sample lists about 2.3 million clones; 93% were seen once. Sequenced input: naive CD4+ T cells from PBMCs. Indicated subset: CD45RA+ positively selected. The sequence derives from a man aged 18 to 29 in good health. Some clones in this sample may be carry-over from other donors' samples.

CDR3 sequence reads: CASSQDLRDLAIYF. The CDR3 region has the DNA TGTGCCAGCAGCCAAGATTTGCGCGACCTCGCCATATATTTT. This sequence joins TRBV4-2 and TRBJ1-3, with D uncertain. Germline CDR1 is LGHNA and CDR2 is YNFKEQ. This CDR3 is 14 amino acids long. The ends were cut back, 0 bases at V and 11 bases at J, with 14 bases in the middle.